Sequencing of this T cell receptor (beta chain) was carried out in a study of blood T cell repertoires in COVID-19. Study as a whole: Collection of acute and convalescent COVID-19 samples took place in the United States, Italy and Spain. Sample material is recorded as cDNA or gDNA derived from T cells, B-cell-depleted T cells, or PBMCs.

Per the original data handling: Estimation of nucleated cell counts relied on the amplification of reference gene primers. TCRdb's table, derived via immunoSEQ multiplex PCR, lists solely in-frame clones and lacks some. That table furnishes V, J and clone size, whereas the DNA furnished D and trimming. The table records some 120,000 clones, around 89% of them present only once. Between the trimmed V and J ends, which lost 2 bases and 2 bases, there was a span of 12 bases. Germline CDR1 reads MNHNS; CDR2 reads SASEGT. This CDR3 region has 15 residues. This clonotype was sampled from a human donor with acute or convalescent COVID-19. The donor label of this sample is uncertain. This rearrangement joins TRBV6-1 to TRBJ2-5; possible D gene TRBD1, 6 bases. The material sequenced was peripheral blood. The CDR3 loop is CASSEQGTIQETQYF. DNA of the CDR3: TGTGCCAGCAGTGAACAGGGGACCATACAAGAGACCCAGTACTTC.